These 27 T cell receptor beta chains were all obtained from the same sample, sequenced in a study of cytomegalovirus exposure and HLA in healthy donors. The repertoire was sequenced with immunoSEQ multiplex PCR; TCRdb's copy has only in-frame clones and lacks some. The table shows 120,000 to 150,000 clones, with 84% occurring only once. Sequencing input: PBMCs. The receptors derive from a woman aged 25-40 years in good health and CMV-seronegative.

CDR3 residues: CASSLQGETEAFF. CDR3 DNA sequence: TGCGCCAGCAGCTTGCAGGGGGAGACTGAAGCTTTCTTT. V usage is TRBV5-1 and J usage is TRBJ1-1, with 7 positions matching TRBD1. V was clipped by 1 base and J by 5 bases; unmatched bases: 2. The CDR3 covers 13 residues. The germline CDR1 and CDR2 sequences are SGHRS and YFSETQ.

The V call is TRBV6-1, the J call TRBJ1-5; a weak D match, TRBD1 (5 bases). Germline values: CDR1 MNHNS, CDR2 SASEGT. The CDR3 extends over 14 amino acids. The V and J ends lost 3 bases and 6 bases respectively, with 12 bases between them. In DNA, the CDR3 is TGTGCCAGCAGTGACGGGGGGAAGCTTCAGCCCCAGCATTTT. It is translated as CASSDGGKLQPQHF.

The rearrangement joins TRBV6-1 to TRBJ1-3; 10 nucleotides line up with TRBD1. V trimming: 4 bases; J trimming: 0 bases; junction bases outside the gene matches: 3. The germline CDR1 and CDR2 sequences are MNHNS and SASEGT. The CDR3 is made up of 16 amino acids. The CDR3, as DNA: TGTGCCAGCAGTGGGGGACAGGGGAGCTCTGGAAACACCATATATTTT. Its translation is CASSGGQGSSGNTIYF.

The table lists this clone with a few counts. This chain uses TRBV7-9 with TRBJ1-4, with 8 bases fitting TRBD1. This CDR3 has 14 residues. The V segment lost 5 bases and the J segment 5 bases; nucleotides outside the gene matches: 4. Germline lookup yields CDR1 SEHNR and CDR2 FQNEAQ (reference sequence). The CDR3 here is CASSPGTGNEKLFF. CDR3 sequence (DNA): TGTGCCAGCAGCCCCGGGACAGGAAATGAAAAACTGTTTTTT. Variable domain in full (rest from reference TRBV7-9 and TRBJ1-4): DTGVSQNPRHKITKRGQNVTFRCDPISEHNRLYWYRQTLGQGPEFLTYFQNEAQLEKSRLLSDRFSAERPKGSFSTLEIQRTEQGDSAMYLCASSPGTGNEKLFFGSGTQLSVL.

The chain links TRBV10-3 to TRBJ2-6, with D tentatively TRBD2 (6 bases). V gave up 1 base and J gave up 2 bases, with 6 bases separating them. Looked up from germline, CDR1 is ENHRY and CDR2 is SYGVKD. The CDR3 sequence is 15 residues long. Here the CDR3 DNA reads TGTGCCATCAGTGAGTGGGGGGCTGGGGCCAACGTCCTGACTTTC. Encoded protein: CAISEWGAGANVLTF.

The chain recombines TRBV18 with TRBJ1-1; 9 bases fit TRBD1. Germline values: CDR1 KGHSH, CDR2 LQKENI. V was clipped by 2 bases and J by 0 bases; unmatched bases: 1. This CDR3 spans 15 amino acids. The DNA for the CDR3 is TGTGCCAGCTCACCAGGGACAGGGATGAACACTGAAGCTTTCTTT. This sequence encodes CASSPGTGMNTEAFF.

This clone was seen a few times. The chain employs TRBV5-1 and TRBJ1-2; D is unclear. The CDR3 is 14 amino acids. The germline V gene has CDR1 SGHRS and CDR2 YFSETQ. The germline V and J ends were trimmed by 0 bases and 8 bases, with 14 bases remaining between them. The CDR3 region is CASSLEPAAVGYTF. The CDR3 DNA follows: TGCGCCAGCAGCTTGGAACCAGCAGCGGTAGGCTACACCTTC.

The V gene is TRBV10-3, the J gene TRBJ1-5; 9 bases match TRBD1. The CDR3 runs 14 residues. J lost 3 bases, V lost 5 bases, and 2 bases had no gene match. Germline CDR1 and CDR2: ENHRY and SYGVKD. CDR3 amino acids: CAISRTGANQPQHF. Written as DNA, the CDR3 is TGTGCCATCAGTAGGACAGGGGCCAATCAGCCCCAGCATTTT.

The chain recombines TRBV10-3 with TRBJ2-7; the D gene is possibly TRBD2 (5 bases). The CDR3 runs 13 residues. The germline gives CDR1 ENHRY, CDR2 SYGVKD. With 6 bases removed from V and 1 base from J, the gap between germline ends came to 10 bases. CDR3 DNA: TGTGCCATCAGCCCCCGGGATTCCTACGAGCAGTACTTC. Residues: CAISPRDSYEQYF.

The chain carries TRBV18 and TRBJ1-1; D uncertain. Germline V gene data show CDR1 as KGHSH and CDR2 as LQKENI. The germline V and J ends were trimmed by 3 bases and 0 bases, with 11 bases remaining between them. The CDR3 contains 15 residues. CDR3 amino acids: CASSPQTEMNTEAFF. The CDR3 DNA reads TGTGCCAGCTCACCCCAGACGGAGATGAACACTGAAGCTTTCTTT.

This clone was counted once. This rearrangement joins TRBV19 to TRBJ2-7, with TRBD1 identical over 8 bases. Germline V lookup: CDR1 LNHDA, CDR2 SQIVND (reference sequence). The CDR3 consists of 16 residues. V trimming: 3 bases; J trimming: 0 bases; junction bases outside the gene matches: 7. The CDR3 DNA reads TGTGCCAGTAGTATCTTTGGGGACAGGAGCTCCTACGAGCAGTACTTC. Its translation: CASSIFGDRSSYEQYF.

This chain links TRBV6-5 with TRBJ2-3, with TRBD1 matching over 7 bases. The CDR3 has 14 amino acids. V lost 6 bases and J lost 7; bases outside the gene matches: 10. Germline V gives CDR1 MNHEY, CDR2 SVGAGI. CDR3 protein: CASRINEGAYTQYF. CDR3 DNA: TGTGCCAGCAGAATAAACGAGGGGGCCTATACGCAGTATTTT.

This chain uses TRBV11-3 with TRBJ2-2; TRBD1 aligns across 11 bases. The V and J ends lost 5 bases and 6 bases, in that order; junction bases with no gene match: 2. Germline V lookup: CDR1 SGHNT, CDR2 YENEEA. The CDR3 sequence is 14 residues long. This CDR3 reads CASSRGQGAGELFF. CDR3 in DNA: TGTGCCAGCAGCCGGGGACAGGGGGCCGGGGAGCTGTTTTTT.

The V and J genes are TRBV19 and TRBJ2-3; D remains unclear. CDR1 LNHDA and CDR2 SQIVND come from the germline V gene (reference sequence). Trimming pared 5 bases from V and 6 bases from J, leaving 9 bases between. This CDR3 region has 12 residues. The CDR3 coding sequence is TGTGCCAGTAGTCCGCGCATGGATACGCAGTATTTT. This sequence encodes CASSPRMDTQYF.

This sequence joins TRBV25-1 and TRBJ1-6; D not certain. The V gene lost 4 bases and the J gene lost 16 bases, with 8 bases spanning the gap. CDR1 is MGHDK and CDR2 is SYGVNS in the germline V gene. CDR3 size: 10 residues. The CDR3 sequence: CASSGETLHF. The CDR3 DNA reads as TGTGCCAGCAGTGGGGAGACTCTCCACTTT.

The V call is TRBV2, the J call TRBJ2-2; the match to TRBD1 covers 7 bases. Germline V gene lookup returns CDR1 SNHLY and CDR2 FYNNEI. The ends lost 6 bases at V and 0 bases at J; junction bases unmatched: 1. The CDR3 length is 14 residues. The CDR3 reads CASRDRANTGELFF. The DNA for the CDR3 is TGTGCCAGCAGAGACAGGGCGAACACCGGGGAGCTGTTTTTT.

Only one count was recorded for this clone. The chain employs TRBV7-9 and TRBJ2-3; possibly TRBD2 for D (6 bases). Germline CDR1 SEHNR, CDR2 FQNEAQ (reference sequence). The length of the CDR3 is 13 residues. V lost 4 bases and J 4 bases, leaving 9 bases between the germline ends. The CDR3 DNA follows: TGTGCCAGCAGCTGGGACTTATCAGATACGCAGTATTTT. As protein: CASSWDLSDTQYF.

Here the CDR3 reads CASSELRSGGYNEQFF. The DNA of the CDR3 is TGTGCCAGCAGTGAATTGCGGAGCGGGGGGTACAATGAGCAGTTCTTC. V is TRBV6-1 and J is TRBJ2-1, with 9 bases fitting TRBD2. There are 16 residues in the CDR3. Germline trimming cut 2 bases from V and 4 bases from J; bases unmatched to any gene: 6. Germline-derived CDR1 and CDR2 are MNHNS and SASEGT.

The chain joins TRBV4-1 to TRBJ2-2, with 12 bases matching TRBD2. The V segment lost 3 bases and the J segment 1 base; nucleotides outside the gene matches: 15. The CDR3 length is 21 residues. Germline loops: CDR1 MGHRA, CDR2 YSYEKL. The DNA for the CDR3 is TGCGCCAGCAGCCATACGGCGGCGACTAGCGGGGGTCATCGGAACACCGGGGAGCTGTTTTTT. Amino acids: CASSHTAATSGGHRNTGELFF.

The V and J genes are TRBV6-1 and TRBJ1-5; the D gene is possibly TRBD1 (5 bases). From germline, CDR1 is MNHNS and CDR2 SASEGT. The CDR3 covers 15 residues. Trimming removed 7 bases at V and 2 bases at J, with 15 bases between. CDR3 residues: CASKKARAGNQPQHF. The DNA of the CDR3 is TGTGCCAGCAAAAAAGCCAGGGCTGGCAATCAGCCCCAGCATTTT.

The sample holds a few counts of this clone. This rearrangement joins TRBV7-2 to TRBJ1-1; no clear D. The CDR3 has 13 residues. Trimming left V 2 bases short and J 0 bases short, with 4 bases between. Germline V CDR1 and CDR2: SGHTA, FQGNSA. CDR3 sequence (DNA): TGTGCCAGCAGCTTATGGCTGAACACTGAAGCTTTCTTT. Its protein product is CASSLWLNTEAFF.

The chain employs TRBV7-9 and TRBJ1-4; a weak D match, TRBD1 (6 bases). V lost 5 bases and J lost 8, with 12 bases in between. This CDR3 comprises 13 residues. CDR1 is SEHNR and CDR2 is FQNEAQ in the germline V gene (reference sequence). The CDR3 sequence: CASSQGFREKLFF. CDR3 bases: TGTGCCAGCAGCCAGGGGTTTAGAGAAAAACTGTTTTTT. Full variable domain (rest looked up from reference TRBV7-9 and TRBJ1-4): DTGVSQNPRHKITKRGQNVTFRCDPISEHNRLYWYRQTLGQGPEFLTYFQNEAQLEKSRLLSDRFSAERPKGSFSTLEIQRTEQGDSAMYLCASSQGFREKLFFGSGTQLSVL.

The sample holds many counts of this clone. The rearrangement links TRBV4-3 to TRBJ2-1, with 12 bases lining up with TRBD2. J lost 1 base, V lost 1 base, and 5 bases had no gene match. CDR3 size: 18 residues. The germline CDR1 and CDR2 sequences are LGHNA and YSLEER. The CDR3 is CASSQGTSGESSYNEQFF. For the CDR3, the DNA is TGCGCCAGCAGCCAAGGGACTAGCGGGGAAAGTTCCTACAATGAGCAGTTCTTC.

The rearrangement links TRBV2 to TRBJ1-2; weak D call: TRBD1 (5 bases). The CDR3 contains 12 residues. CDR1 and CDR2 from the germline V gene are SNHLY and FYNNEI. V lost 3 bases, J lost 8 bases, and 10 bases lay in between. The CDR3 DNA follows: TGTGCCAGCAGTGATTTCGGGGGGGGCTACACCTTC. Protein: CASSDFGGGYTF.

The chain uses TRBV7-9 and TRBJ2-7; no clear D gene. The germline gives CDR1 SEHNR, CDR2 FQNEAQ (reference sequence). The CDR3 consists of 13 residues. Trimming stripped 5 bases from V and 2 bases from J, with 10 bases between. This CDR3 reads CASSPLGPYEQYF. As DNA, the CDR3 is TGTGCCAGCAGCCCCCTTGGGCCCTACGAGCAGTACTTC.

The chain links TRBV2 to TRBJ1-4; D call uncertain. Looked up from germline, CDR1 is SNHLY and CDR2 is FYNNEI. V was trimmed by 7 bases and J by 7 bases, leaving 16 bases between them. The CDR3 runs 14 residues. CDR3 bases: TGTGCCAGCAAAAATTTGCCGGGTCCTGAAAAACTGTTTTTT. This sequence encodes CASKNLPGPEKLFF.

This chain joins TRBV5-1 and TRBJ2-3; 11 bases fit TRBD2. Germline-derived CDR1 and CDR2 are SGHRS and YFSETQ. With V trimmed by 6 bases and J by 4 bases, 7 bases remained unmatched. The CDR3 is made up of 15 amino acids. The CDR3 region is CASTPGLAVSDTQYF. The CDR3 DNA follows: TGCGCCAGCACTCCGGGACTAGCGGTCTCAGATACGCAGTATTTT.